The entry below gives a single T cell receptor (beta chain) sequence along with its context. Its antigen is undetermined. The length of the CDR3 is 12 residues. V dropped 0 bases and J dropped 8 bases, with 5 bases sitting between them. For the second PCR, which ran for roughly 7 to 11 cycles, a sample-barcoded 5' primer and a J-beta primer mix were used. TCRdb reprocessed the 5' RACE reads via MiXCR and lists one record per CDR3 protein. The table lists roughly 700,000 distinct CDR3 sequences, about 25% of them singletons, with 9.4% in the top ten. These data belong to a study of blood T cells in healthy people across ages. Findings and caveats of the study: Across the age range, TCR beta diversity per million T cells fell in a roughly linear way. Long-lived donors carried more naive CD4+ cells and greater diversity than aged donors.

These records were also assigned to another study, of T cells of mothers and their children.

The clonotype originates from a boy younger than 18 in good health. The V gene is TRBV12-3 or TRBV12-4, the J gene TRBJ2-1, with D unresolved. The sequencing sample was made of blood. Here the CDR3 DNA reads TGTGCCAGCAGTTTAGCCCCGTATGAGCAGTTCTTC. Translating gives CASSLAPYEQFF.